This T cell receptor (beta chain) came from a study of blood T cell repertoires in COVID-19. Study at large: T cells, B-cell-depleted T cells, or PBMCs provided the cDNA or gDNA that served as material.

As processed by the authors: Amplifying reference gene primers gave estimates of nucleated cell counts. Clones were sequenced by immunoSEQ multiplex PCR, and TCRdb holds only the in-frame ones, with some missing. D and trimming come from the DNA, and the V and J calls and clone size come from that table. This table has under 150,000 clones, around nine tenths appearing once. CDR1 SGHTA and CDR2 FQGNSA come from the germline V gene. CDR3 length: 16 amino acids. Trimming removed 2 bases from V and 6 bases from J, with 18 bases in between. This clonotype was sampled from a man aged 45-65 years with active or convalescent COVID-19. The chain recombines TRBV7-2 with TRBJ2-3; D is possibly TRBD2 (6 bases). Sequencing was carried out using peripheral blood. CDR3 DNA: TGTGCCAGCAGCTTAAGGCAAGGGCTAGCGTCCGATACGCAGTATTTT. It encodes CASSLRQGLASDTQYF.